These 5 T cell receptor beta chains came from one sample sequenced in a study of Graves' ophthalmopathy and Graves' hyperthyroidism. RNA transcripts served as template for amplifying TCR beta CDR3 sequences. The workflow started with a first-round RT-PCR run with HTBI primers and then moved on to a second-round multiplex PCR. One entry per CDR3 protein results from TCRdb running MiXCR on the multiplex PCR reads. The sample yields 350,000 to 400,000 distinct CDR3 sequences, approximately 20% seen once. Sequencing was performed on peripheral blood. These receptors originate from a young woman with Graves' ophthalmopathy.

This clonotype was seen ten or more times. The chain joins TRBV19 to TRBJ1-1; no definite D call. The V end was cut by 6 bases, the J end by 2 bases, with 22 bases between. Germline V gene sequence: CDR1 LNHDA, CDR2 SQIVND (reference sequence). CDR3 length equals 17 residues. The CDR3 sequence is CASRNGRPPERNTEAFF. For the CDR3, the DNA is TGTGCCAGTAGGAACGGCAGACCACCTGAAAGAAACACTGAAGCTTTCTTT.

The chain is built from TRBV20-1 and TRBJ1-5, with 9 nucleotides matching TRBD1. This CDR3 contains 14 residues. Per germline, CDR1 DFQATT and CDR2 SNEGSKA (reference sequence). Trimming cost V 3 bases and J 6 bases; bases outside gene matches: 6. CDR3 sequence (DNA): TGCAGTGCTAGTGGGACAGGGAGCGGTCAGCCCCAGCATTTT. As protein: CSASGTGSGQPQHF.

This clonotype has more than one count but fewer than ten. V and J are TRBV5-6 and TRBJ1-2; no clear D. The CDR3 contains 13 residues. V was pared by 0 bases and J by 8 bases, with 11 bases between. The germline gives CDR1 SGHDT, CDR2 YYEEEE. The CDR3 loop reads CASSLGLRSGYTF. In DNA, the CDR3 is TGTGCCAGCAGCTTGGGATTGAGGAGCGGCTACACCTTC.

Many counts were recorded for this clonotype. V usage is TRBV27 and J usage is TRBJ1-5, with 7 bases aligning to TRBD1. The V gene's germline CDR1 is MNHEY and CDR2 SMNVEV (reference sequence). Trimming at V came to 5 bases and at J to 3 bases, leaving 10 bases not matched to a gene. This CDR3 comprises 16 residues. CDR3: CASSPHRGRTNQPQHF. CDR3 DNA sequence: TGTGCCAGCAGTCCTCACAGGGGTAGGACCAATCAGCCCCAGCATTTT.

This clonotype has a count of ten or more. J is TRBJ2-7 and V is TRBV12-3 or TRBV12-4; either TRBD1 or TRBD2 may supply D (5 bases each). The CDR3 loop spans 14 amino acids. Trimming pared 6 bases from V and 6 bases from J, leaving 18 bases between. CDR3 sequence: CASSRAGARPEQYF. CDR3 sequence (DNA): TGTGCCAGCAGCCGCGCCGGGGCCCGCCCCGAGCAGTACTTC.